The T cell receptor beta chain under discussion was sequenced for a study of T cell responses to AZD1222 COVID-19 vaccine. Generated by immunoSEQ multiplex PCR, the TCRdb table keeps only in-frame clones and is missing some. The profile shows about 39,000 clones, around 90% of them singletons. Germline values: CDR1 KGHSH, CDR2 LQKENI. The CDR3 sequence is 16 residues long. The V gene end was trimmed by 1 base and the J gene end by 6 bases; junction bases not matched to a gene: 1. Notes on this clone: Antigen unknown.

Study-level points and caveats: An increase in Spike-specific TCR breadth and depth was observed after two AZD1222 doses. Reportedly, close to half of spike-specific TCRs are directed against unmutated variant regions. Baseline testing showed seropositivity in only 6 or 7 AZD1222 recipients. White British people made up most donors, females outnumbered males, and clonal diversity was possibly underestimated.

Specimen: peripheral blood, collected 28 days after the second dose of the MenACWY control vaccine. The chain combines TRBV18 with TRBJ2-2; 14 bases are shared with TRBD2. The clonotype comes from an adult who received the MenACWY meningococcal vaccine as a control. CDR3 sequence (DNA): TGTGCCAGCTCACCACAGGGACTAGCGGGAGCCGGGGAGCTGTTTTTT. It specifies CASSPQGLAGAGELFF.